These 28 T cell receptor beta chains were all obtained from the same sample, sequenced in a study of T cell repertoires in cytomegalovirus infection. In TCRdb, the reads were re-called with MiXCR into one record per CDR3 protein. Seen here are about 830,000 distinct CDR3 sequences, less than 35% observed once, and the top ten hold around 12%. No antigen is known for these receptors. The sample was cultured CD8+ T cells from PBMCs, taken from culture after CMV antigen stimulation. Receptor source: a human donor in good health (CMV status not recorded). Some clones in this sample may be carry-over from other donors' samples.

This clonotype was detected a few times. The CDR3 spells CASSQTVGDVTAFF. As DNA, the CDR3 is TGCGCCAGCAGCCAGACGGTAGGGGACGTCACGGCTTTCTTT. The rearrangement joins TRBV4-1 to TRBJ1-1, with D maybe TRBD1 (5 bases). Germline CDR1 and CDR2: MGHRA and YSYEKL. CDR3 length: 14 residues. Trimming removed 3 bases from V and 11 bases from J, with 19 bases in between.

The V call is TRBV6-2 or TRBV6-3, the J call TRBJ2-7, with D perhaps assigned TRBD1 or TRBD2 (6 bases each). The CDR3 covers 19 residues. The V and J ends lost 0 bases and 3 bases respectively, with 24 bases between them. The germline CDR1 and CDR2 sequences are MNHEY and SVGEGT. The CDR3 region has the DNA TGTGCCAGCAGTTACTCGCCACGAGGAGGGGGGCGATTGGGCTACGAGCAGTACGTC. It is translated as CASSYSPRGGGRLGYEQYV.

The rearrangement links TRBV7-9 to TRBJ2-5; the D call may be TRBD1 or TRBD2 (5 bases each). The CDR3 runs to 14 residues. V dropped 0 bases and J dropped 5 bases, with 10 bases sitting between them. Germline V lookup: CDR1 SEHNR, CDR2 FQNEAQ (reference sequence). For the CDR3, the DNA is TGTGCCAGCAGCTTAGCGGGGACGGGCGAGACCCAGTACTTC. As protein: CASSLAGTGETQYF. Full variable domain (missing parts from reference TRBV7-9 and TRBJ2-5): DTGVSQNPRHKITKRGQNVTFRCDPISEHNRLYWYRQTLGQGPEFLTYFQNEAQLEKSRLLSDRFSAERPKGSFSTLEIQRTEQGDSAMYLCASSLAGTGETQYFGPGTRLLVL.

The chain employs TRBV27 and TRBJ1-3; TRBD1 aligns across 7 bases. The CDR3 spans 15 residues. Losses at the gene ends were 4 bases for V and 3 bases for J; bases not matched to a gene: 6. In germline, CDR1 is MNHEY, CDR2 SMNVEV (reference sequence). Here the CDR3 reads CASSSGTAVGNTIYF. In DNA, the CDR3 is TGTGCCAGCAGTTCTGGGACAGCGGTTGGAAACACCATATATTTT.

The rearrangement uses TRBV28 and TRBJ2-1, with a possible D match to TRBD2 (5 bases). Per the germline V gene, CDR1 is MDHEN and CDR2 is SYDVKM. Trimming removed 2 bases at V and 8 bases at J, with 10 bases between. There are 13 residues in the CDR3. The CDR3 is CASSLTTRYEQFF. The CDR3 DNA is TGTGCCAGCAGTTTAACTACTAGGTATGAGCAGTTCTTC.

This clonotype was picked up a small number of times. The chain recombines TRBV7-2 with TRBJ2-3; D may be TRBD1 (6 bases). This CDR3 comprises 17 residues. Per the germline V gene, CDR1 is SGHTA and CDR2 is FQGNSA. V was shortened by 0 bases and J by 6 bases, with 19 bases between the two germline ends. The CDR3 spells CASSLAVRGSDRDTQYF. The CDR3 DNA reads TGTGCCAGCAGCTTAGCCGTGCGAGGATCCGACAGGGATACGCAGTATTTT.

The rearrangement joins TRBV14 to TRBJ2-7, with 10 bases matching TRBD2. V shed 7 bases and J 4 bases; nucleotides not matched to a gene: 10. Germline CDR1 SGHDN, CDR2 FVKESK. The CDR3 length is 15 residues. In DNA form, the CDR3 reads TGTGCCAGCACCCCAGCGGGGGGGCCTGGGTACGAGCAGTACGTC. This gives the protein CASTPAGGPGYEQYV.

The chain uses TRBV10-1 and TRBJ2-4; no clear D gene. This CDR3 has 17 amino acids. The germline V gene has CDR1 WNHNN and CDR2 SYGVQD (reference sequence). Trimming took off 0 bases at V and 0 bases at J, with 12 bases between the two ends. The CDR3 reads CASSESTFGIAKNIQYF. As DNA, the CDR3 is TGCGCCAGCAGTGAGTCTACATTTGGGATAGCCAAAAACATTCAGTACTTC.

On this clonotype: Compared with germline, one end of the junction differs, possibly owing to a read error. The chain combines TRBV27 with TRBJ2-1; no clear D gene. The CDR3 loop spans 14 amino acids. Germline CDR1 and CDR2: MNHEY and SMNVEV (reference sequence). The CDR3 is CASSPPSSYNKQFF. Here the CDR3 DNA reads TGTGCCAGCAGCCCACCCTCCAGCTACAATAAGCAGTTCTTC.

The chain links TRBV6-2 or TRBV6-3 to TRBJ2-6; no firm D call. Germline CDR1 reads MNHEY; CDR2 reads SVGEGT. The CDR3 sequence is 16 residues long. Between the trimmed V and J ends, which lost 2 bases and 0 bases, there was a span of 8 bases. CDR3 DNA: TGTGCCAGCAGTTACATCCAGATCTCTGGGGCCAACGTCCTGACTTTC. It encodes CASSYIQISGANVLTF.

This clonotype was seen a handful of times. The chain is built from TRBV4-1 and TRBJ1-3; no clear D. The germline V gene has CDR1 MGHRA and CDR2 YSYEKL. Trimming cost V 0 bases and J 0 bases, with 9 bases left between them. This CDR3 comprises 16 residues. The CDR3 spells CASSQDLSVSGNTIYF. CDR3 nucleotide sequence: TGCGCCAGCAGCCAAGATCTCTCTGTCTCTGGAAACACCATATATTTT.

The chain carries TRBV7-9 and TRBJ2-7; a possible D gene is TRBD1 (5 bases). CDR3 length equals 13 residues. Germline CDR1 reads SEHNR; CDR2 reads FQNEAQ (reference sequence). Trimming removed 7 bases at V and 2 bases at J, with 12 bases between. As DNA, the CDR3 is TGTGCCAGCACCGATACAGGTGCCTACGAGCAGTACGTC. Translation: CASTDTGAYEQYV.

The table lists this clonotype with a few counts. J is TRBJ2-4 and V is TRBV10-1, with 7 bases that match TRBD1. CDR1 WNHNN and CDR2 SYGVQD come from the germline V gene (reference sequence). This CDR3 comprises 13 residues. V gave up 6 bases and J gave up 4 bases; unmatched junction bases: 3. CDR3 DNA sequence: TGCGCCAGCAGCGTGGGACAGAAAAACATTCAGTACTTC. Translating it yields CASSVGQKNIQYF.

The chain carries TRBV12-5 and TRBJ2-1; tentatively, D is TRBD2 (7 bases). Germline loops: CDR1 LGHNT, CDR2 FRNRAP. The CDR3 spans 15 residues. V lost 2 bases and J lost 8, with 16 bases in between. CDR3 in DNA: TGTGCTAGTGGTTTGAGGGGGGGATACAGGGATGAGCAGTTCTTC. Its protein product is CASGLRGGYRDEQFF.

This chain uses TRBV7-2 with TRBJ2-3; no firm D call. CDR1 and CDR2 (germline): SGHTA, FQGNSA. There are 13 residues in the CDR3. V dropped 5 bases and J dropped 8 bases, with 14 bases sitting between them. For the CDR3, the DNA is TGTGCCAGCAGCCTCGCAGACTTTGGTACGCAGTATTTT. It yields the protein CASSLADFGTQYF.

This clonotype was counted only a few times. The chain couples TRBV19 to TRBJ2-7; D remains unclear. The ends were cut back, 5 bases at V and 0 bases at J, with 17 bases in the middle. Germline values: CDR1 LNHDA, CDR2 SQIVND (reference sequence). The CDR3 is 16 amino acids. CDR3 protein: CASSPQTRFPSYEQYF. CDR3 DNA sequence: TGTGCCAGTAGTCCCCAGACGAGGTTTCCCTCCTACGAGCAGTACTTC.

The table lists this clonotype with a count of one. It may be a read error: a sequence one base away is much more abundant. V usage is TRBV6-6 and J usage is TRBJ1-6; 11 bases line up with TRBD1. The CDR3 length is 17 residues. CDR1 and CDR2 (germline): MNHNY, SVGAGI (reference sequence). The CDR3 sequence is CVSSYGQGAWDNSPLHF. In DNA form, the CDR3 reads TGTGTCAGCAGTTACGGACAGGGGGCATGGGATAATTCACCCCTCCACTTT.

This clonotype was detected only a few times. V and J are TRBV7-9 and TRBJ2-7; unclear D gene. There are 15 residues in the CDR3. V lost 3 bases and J lost 3, with 15 bases in between. CDR1 and CDR2 (germline): SEHNR, FQNEAQ (reference sequence). DNA of the CDR3: TGTGCCAGCAGCTTTGGACCTTCTTTGGGCTACGAGCAGTACTTC. Encoded protein: CASSFGPSLGYEQYF.

This clonotype was found a few times. The J gene is TRBJ1-5, the V gene TRBV6-1, with no clear D. CDR3 length: 15 residues. Looked up from germline, CDR1 is MNHNS and CDR2 is SASEGT. The ends were cut back, 2 bases at V and 4 bases at J, with 12 bases in the middle. The CDR3 DNA follows: TGTGCCAGCAGTGAACTCTGGACCGTTAATCAGCCCCAGCATTTT. This translates into CASSELWTVNQPQHF.

This clonotype was counted ten times or more. The genes are TRBV11-3 and TRBJ1-1; the match to TRBD1 covers 7 bases. J lost 1 base, V lost 7 bases, and 9 bases had no gene match. The germline V gene has CDR1 SGHNT and CDR2 YENEEA. The CDR3 extends over 15 amino acids. CDR3 DNA: TGTGCCAGCAACCCTCCGGGACAGACGAACACTGAAGCTTTCTTT. This sequence encodes CASNPPGQTNTEAFF.

This clonotype has a count of ten or more. The V and J genes are TRBV7-2 and TRBJ2-7, with TRBD1 as a possible D gene (5 bases). The CDR3 is 15 residues long. Trimming took off 1 base at V and 0 bases at J, with 10 bases between the two ends. Germline V CDR1 and CDR2: SGHTA, FQGNSA. CDR3 DNA sequence: TGTGCCAGCAGCTTAGGGCAGGGTAGCTCCTACGAGCAGTACGTC. Its translation: CASSLGQGSSYEQYV.

The chain joins TRBV19 to TRBJ2-1; D uncertain. Per germline, CDR1 LNHDA and CDR2 SQIVND (reference sequence). The V end was cut by 7 bases, the J end by 2 bases, with 12 bases between. There are 14 residues in the CDR3. Written as DNA, the CDR3 is TGTGCCAGTACCCCCGAGGCTCCCTACAATGAGCAGTTCTTC. Amino acids: CASTPEAPYNEQFF.

The chain has TRBV4-1 and TRBJ1-3, with 8 bases lining up with TRBD1. Germline CDR1 MGHRA, CDR2 YSYEKL. V was pared by 2 bases and J by 2 bases, with 5 bases of the junction left unmatched. The CDR3 sequence is 16 residues long. Here the CDR3 DNA reads TGCGCCAGCAGCCAAAGGGAACAGGGGGCTGGAAACACCATATATTTT. As protein: CASSQREQGAGNTIYF.

The rearrangement joins TRBV29-1 to TRBJ1-3; maybe TRBD1 (5 bases). The CDR3 consists of 16 residues. The ends were cut back, 0 bases at V and 2 bases at J, with 14 bases in the middle. Germline V gene sequence: CDR1 SQVTM, CDR2 ANQGSEA. The CDR3 DNA reads as TGCAGCGTTGAAGATCACGGGGGGAATGCTGGAAACACCATATATTTT. Its translation: CSVEDHGGNAGNTIYF.

This chain joins TRBV12-3 or TRBV12-4 and TRBJ2-5; tentative D call: TRBD1 (5 bases). The CDR3 consists of 14 residues. V lost 0 bases and J lost 10, with 15 bases in between. DNA for the CDR3: TGTGCCAGCAGTTTAGCGCCCTCCGCGGACAACCAGTACTTC. Translation gives CASSLAPSADNQYF.

This clonotype was seen ten or more times. J is TRBJ2-1 and V is TRBV7-9, with D possibly TRBD1 on 6 matching bases. Germline V gene lookup returns CDR1 SEHNR and CDR2 FQNEAQ (reference sequence). The CDR3 length is 17 residues. V shed 1 base and J shed 2 bases, with 15 bases lying between them. This chain's CDR3 is CASSLVQGTYAYNEQFF. Here the CDR3 DNA reads TGTGCCAGCAGCTTAGTGCAAGGGACATATGCCTACAATGAGCAGTTCTTC.

This clonotype was picked up many times. CDR3 in amino acids: CASSYLNTGELFF. The CDR3 DNA reads TGTGCCAGCAGTTACCTGAACACCGGGGAGCTGTTTTTT. The rearrangement uses TRBV6-2 or TRBV6-3 and TRBJ2-2; D call uncertain. CDR3 length: 13 amino acids. V dropped 2 bases and J dropped 1 base, with 2 bases sitting between them. Per germline, CDR1 MNHEY and CDR2 SVGEGT.

The chain couples TRBV27 to TRBJ2-7; possibly TRBD1 for D (6 bases). With 5 bases removed from V and 3 bases from J, the gap between germline ends came to 11 bases. CDR3 length equals 13 residues. The germline gives CDR1 MNHEY, CDR2 SMNVEV (reference sequence). The CDR3 DNA reads as TGTGCCAGCAGTGAGGGGGTTCTCTACGAGCAGTACGTC. It yields the protein CASSEGVLYEQYV.